The entry below gives a single TCR beta chain sequence along with its context. Its antigen is unknown. V lost 2 bases and J 4 bases, leaving 12 bases between the germline ends. CDR3 size: 14 residues. Looked up from germline, CDR1 is SGHNT and CDR2 is YYREEE (reference sequence). Both 60 Vbeta primers and 13 Jbeta primers went into the PCR. Using immunoSEQ multiplex PCR, the repertoire was profiled, and TCRdb retains in-frame clones only, with some absent. The profile shows about 120,000 clones, around 73% of them singletons. This record comes from a study of cytomegalovirus exposure and HLA in healthy donors. Overall study results and limits: Donor immune exposure was known only as CMV serostatus. In a later analysis, TCR beta V- and J-gene trimming showed a link to a missense DCLRE1C variant. Accurate prediction of HLA-A and HLA-B alleles (for most subjects) was reportedly achieved from TCR beta sequences.

This chain joins TRBV5-4 and TRBJ1-1; no clear D gene. The clonotype was recovered from a woman aged 40 to 55 in good health and CMV-seropositive. The sequencing sample was made of PBMCs. The CDR3 nucleotides read TGTGCCAGCAGCTTAGTCGGGGTCGGCACTGAAGCTTTCTTT. It codes for CASSLVGVGTEAFF.